Listed below are T cell receptor beta chains from one sample, sequenced in a study of lymphopenia after photon versus proton radiotherapy. This table comes from immunoSEQ multiplex PCR, and its TCRdb copy is limited to in-frame clones, with some not included. The sample holds about 4,900 clones, around 89% seen once. Source: peripheral blood, taken from a patient treated with photon-based radiotherapy. The receptor source for this set is a man older than 75 with cholangiocarcinoma. CDR3s include the opening cysteine and the closing phenylalanine or tryptophan. The D gene is left open where the match is weak. Size tells how often a clone was seen (once, few, many) or the class of an expanded clone, and some rows leave it out.

j_call v_call d_call clone_size cdr3_nt cdr3_aa
TRBJ2-3 TRBV11-3 - - TGTGCCAGCAGCCGCAGCCTGTCGGGGAACACAGATACGCAGTATTTT CASSRSLSGNTDTQYF
TRBJ2-6 TRBV7-9 - - TGTGCCAGCAGCTTATCAGGGGCTGCAGGGGCCAACGTCCTGACTTTC CASSLSGAAGANVLTF
TRBJ1-2 TRBV5-1 - - TGCGCCAGCAGGTTGGCAGGGGCCTACACCTTC CASRLAGAYTF
TRBJ2-3 TRBV5-1 - - TGCGCCAGCAGCTTGGGCCTCATGTCAGATACGCAGTATTTT CASSLGLMSDTQYF
TRBJ2-3 TRBV9 TRBD1 - TGTGCCAGCAGCGTAGAGTCAGGGGGCCAAGATACGCAGTATTTT CASSVESGGQDTQYF
TRBJ2-3 TRBV7-9 - - TGTGCCAGCAGCTTAGTGATCTCCCGGGAAGATACGCAGTATTTT CASSLVISREDTQYF
TRBJ2-1 TRBV5-1 TRBD2 once TGCGCCAGCAGCGGCGGGACTAGCGGCTACAATGAGCAGTTCTTC CASSGGTSGYNEQFF
TRBJ2-7 TRBV10-2 TRBD1 - TGCGCCAGCAGTGATCGGGACAGGGCTACCTACGAGCAGTACTTC CASSDRDRATYEQYF
TRBJ1-6 TRBV30 TRBD1 - TGTGCCTGGAGCGCGGGACAGGGAAATTCACCCCTCCACTTT CAWSAGQGNSPLHF
TRBJ2-1 TRBV9 - - TGTGCCAGCAGCGAAAGGGACGGTGGGGCCAACAATGAGCAGTTCTTC CASSERDGGANNEQFF
TRBJ2-1 TRBV7-7 TRBD1 - TGTGCTAGCAGCTTAGGGACAGGGTACAATGAGCAGTTCTTC CASSLGTGYNEQFF
TRBJ1-1 TRBV7-6 - once TGTGCCAGCAGCCGTGGACAGTACACTGAAGCTTTCTTT CASSRGQYTEAFF
TRBJ2-2 TRBV5-5 TRBD1 - TGTGCCAGCAGCCGGACAGGGCCCGCGAACACCGGGGAGCTGTTTTTT CASSRTGPANTGELFF
TRBJ1-4 TRBV18 - - TGTGCCAGCTCACCAAGGGGGAAACCAACTAATGAAAAACTGTTTTTT CASSPRGKPTNEKLFF
TRBJ1-1 TRBV6-5 - - TGTGCCAGCAGTTACCCGGGGCCCCAGTGGTTCTTT CASSYPGPQWFF